One sample yielded the 26 T cell receptor beta chains listed below, sequenced in a study of blood T cell repertoires in COVID-19 (dated by TCRdb to the early 2020s). Library prep was done by the immunoSEQ multiplex PCR assay. TCRdb took over this immuneACCESS table, retaining in-frame rearrangements with V and J assigned. Such tables are incomplete; in checked studies, under half of the missing clones stem from an unresolved V gene, and the remainder is unexplained. For this sample the table gives hundreds of thousands of clones, of which roughly 79% were detected only once. The top ten clones comprise approximately 7.5% of the sample. Sample: peripheral blood. These receptors were taken from a woman aged 80 or older with COVID-19, enrolled during active disease.

This chain links TRBV5-1 with TRBJ2-1; 13 bases agree with TRBD2. Trimming cost V 4 bases and J 7 bases; bases outside gene matches: 2. The CDR3 spans 14 residues. Germline-derived CDR1 and CDR2 are SGHRS and YFSETQ. The CDR3 region is CASSVTSGGNEQFF. As DNA, the CDR3 is TGCGCCAGCAGCGTGACTAGCGGGGGGAATGAGCAGTTCTTC.

This CDR3 is CASSPSGRYEQYF. The CDR3 DNA follows: TGTGCCAGCAGCCCTAGCGGGAGGTACGAGCAGTACTTC. The chain carries TRBV3-1 (or the pseudogene TRBV3-2) and TRBJ2-7, with TRBD2 matching over 11 bases. Per germline, CDR1 LGHDT and CDR2 YNNKEL (reference sequence). The CDR3 covers 13 residues. The ends lost 4 bases at V and 4 bases at J; junction bases unmatched: 0.

This clone came up once. The rearrangement uses TRBV18 and TRBJ1-1, with D unclear. Germline-derived CDR1 and CDR2 are KGHSH and LQKENI. The CDR3 is 15 residues long. Trimming removed 6 bases from V and 0 bases from J, with 14 bases in between. The CDR3 sequence: CASSLVGVMNTEAFF. Here the CDR3 DNA reads TGTGCCAGCTCTCTCGTCGGGGTTATGAACACTGAAGCTTTCTTT. The full variable domain, in which reference TRBV18 and TRBJ1-1 provide the parts outside the CDR3, is NAGVMQNPRHLVRRRGQEARLRCSPMKGHSHVYWYRQLPEEGLKFMVYLQKENIIDESGMPKERFSAEFPKEGPSILRIQQVVRGDSAAYFCASSLVGVMNTEAFFGQGTRLTVV.

The genes are TRBV27 and TRBJ2-7; no definite D call. The CDR3 is made up of 15 amino acids. Trimming shortened V by 6 bases and J by 3 bases, and 18 bases separated the two germline ends. Germline V gene sequence: CDR1 MNHEY, CDR2 SMNVEV (reference sequence). The CDR3 bases are TGTGCCAGCAGCCTCGCGACACGGTATAGCTACGAGCAGTACTTC. Its translation: CASSLATRYSYEQYF.

This rearrangement joins TRBV7-9 to TRBJ1-2; D not certain. There are 15 residues in the CDR3. Trimming took 5 bases from V and 3 from J, leaving 16 bases between them. CDR1 and CDR2 (germline): SEHNR, FQNEAQ (reference sequence). The CDR3 region is CASSQRTSGDYGYTF. CDR3 bases: TGTGCCAGCAGCCAAAGGACCTCCGGGGACTATGGCTACACCTTC.

V usage is TRBV29-1 and J usage is TRBJ1-1; TRBD1 agrees at 7 bases. V shed 5 bases, J shed 8 bases, and the junction held 8 bases outside the gene matches. CDR3 length equals 12 residues. The germline V gene has CDR1 SQVTM and CDR2 ANQGSEA. CDR3 nucleotides: TGCAGCGTTCGAATTCCGGGACAGGAAGCTTTCTTT. Translating it yields CSVRIPGQEAFF.

This clone was seen only once. The sample carries other DNA sequences with the same CDR3. The CDR3 spells CASTEGQRNQPQHF. As DNA, the CDR3 is TGTGCCAGCACCGAAGGACAGCGCAATCAGCCCCAGCATTTT. The chain employs TRBV2 and TRBJ1-5, with a tentative D call TRBD1 (6 bases). From germline, CDR1 is SNHLY and CDR2 FYNNEI. The V end was cut by 7 bases, the J end by 2 bases, with 12 bases between. The CDR3 extends over 14 amino acids.

The chain couples TRBV7-9 to TRBJ1-4, with 7 bases that match TRBD1. Trimming took 1 base from V and 7 from J; bases not matched to a gene: 3. Germline-derived CDR1 and CDR2 are SEHNR and FQNEAQ (reference sequence). The CDR3 loop spans 14 amino acids. The CDR3 DNA reads TGTGCCAGCAGCTTAGGGTCAGGGGGTGAAAAACTGTTTTTT. Amino acid sequence: CASSLGSGGEKLFF.

CDR3 sequence reads: CASSLAGIGWGDNEQFF. The DNA of the CDR3 is TGCGCCAGCAGCTTGGCCGGAATAGGGTGGGGGGACAATGAGCAGTTCTTC. The chain employs TRBV5-1 and TRBJ2-1; a weak D match, TRBD2 (6 bases). The CDR3 covers 17 residues. The V end lost 0 bases, the J end lost 5 bases, and 18 bases lay between the germline ends. CDR1 and CDR2 (germline): SGHRS, YFSETQ.

This clone was counted only a few times. The chain is built from TRBV5-1 and TRBJ1-2; unclear D gene. CDR1 is SGHRS and CDR2 is YFSETQ in the germline V gene. Trimming pared 5 bases from V and 4 bases from J, leaving 18 bases between. This CDR3 spans 15 amino acids. In nucleotides, the CDR3 is TGCGCCAGCAGAATCTCTCACGGGGAGAGCTATGGCTACACCTTC. Its translation: CASRISHGESYGYTF. The variable domain in full, with the rest retrieved from reference TRBV5-1 and TRBJ1-2, is KAGVTQTPRYLIKTRGQQVTLSCSPISGHRSVSWYQQTPGQGLQFLFEYFSETQRNKGNFPGRFSGRQFSNSRSEMNVSTLELGDSALYLCASRISHGESYGYTFGSGTRLTVV.

V gene TRBV6-6 combines with J gene TRBJ2-7; no clear D. From germline, CDR1 is MNHNY and CDR2 SVGAGI (reference sequence). V was clipped by 0 bases and J by 3 bases, with 6 bases between them. This CDR3 region has 13 residues. CDR3 amino acids: CASSYSLRYEQYF. The CDR3 coding sequence is TGTGCCAGCAGTTACTCGTTGCGCTACGAGCAGTACTTC.

This sequence joins TRBV4-3 and TRBJ2-7; 7 bases map to TRBD2. Germline assignment: CDR1 LGHNA and CDR2 YSLEER. The CDR3 totals 15 residues. The ends lost 0 bases at V and 4 bases at J; junction bases unmatched: 6. The CDR3 spells CASSQERGLRYEQYF. The CDR3 nucleotides are TGCGCCAGCAGCCAAGAGCGGGGACTACGGTACGAGCAGTACTTC.

The chain links TRBV2 to TRBJ1-2, with 8 bases lining up with TRBD1. Germline-derived CDR1 and CDR2 are SNHLY and FYNNEI. The CDR3 has 14 residues. V lost 7 bases and J lost 6; bases outside the gene matches: 10. DNA of the CDR3: TGTGCCAGCATTACCCAAGGACAGGGCCATGGCTACACCTTC. Residues: CASITQGQGHGYTF.

The rearrangement links TRBV19 to TRBJ1-3; TRBD1 matches at 10 bases. CDR3 length: 16 amino acids. J gave up 0 bases and V 8 bases, and 7 bases lay outside the gene matches. Germline lookup yields CDR1 LNHDA and CDR2 SQIVND (reference sequence). The CDR3 sequence: CASRRDRGPSGNTIYF. DNA for the CDR3: TGTGCCAGTCGCCGGGACAGGGGCCCCTCTGGAAACACCATATATTTT.

J is TRBJ1-2 and V is TRBV18; D ambiguous. V was pared by 8 bases and J by 4 bases, with 14 bases between. The CDR3 loop spans 13 amino acids. Looked up from germline, CDR1 is KGHSH and CDR2 is LQKENI. CDR3 sequence (DNA): TGTGCCAGCGCGGAGTTGCTCCGCTATGGCTACACCTTC. This encodes CASAELLRYGYTF.

The chain is built from TRBV5-1 and TRBJ1-1, with 8 nucleotides matching TRBD1. J lost 1 base, V lost 3 bases, and 11 bases had no gene match. Germline assignment: CDR1 SGHRS and CDR2 YFSETQ. The CDR3 length is 17 residues. The DNA for the CDR3 is TGCGCCAGCAGCTGGTCCCCCACCGGGACAGGGAACACTGAAGCTTTCTTT. It specifies CASSWSPTGTGNTEAFF.

J is TRBJ2-3 and V is TRBV19; 15 bases are shared with TRBD2. J gave up 4 bases and V 2 bases, and 7 bases lay outside the gene matches. This CDR3 comprises 18 residues. Germline loops: CDR1 LNHDA, CDR2 SQIVND (reference sequence). CDR3 coding DNA: TGTGCCAGTAGTATATATGGCCGGACTAGCGGGAGGGCAGATACGCAGTATTTT. Translated: CASSIYGRTSGRADTQYF.

This clone appeared a few times. The chain recombines TRBV28 with TRBJ1-5; D remains ambiguous. This CDR3 is built from 15 residues. Germline CDR1 is MDHEN and CDR2 is SYDVKM. The V and J ends lost 3 bases and 1 base respectively, with 10 bases between them. This chain's CDR3 is CASSFEGFSNQPQHF. The CDR3 DNA is TGTGCCAGCAGTTTCGAGGGATTCAGCAATCAGCCCCAGCATTTT.

V and J are TRBV18 and TRBJ2-7; TRBD1 aligns across 11 bases. Germline-derived CDR1 and CDR2 are KGHSH and LQKENI. There are 15 residues in the CDR3. The V gene end was trimmed by 0 bases and the J gene end by 5 bases; junction bases not matched to a gene: 3. This chain's CDR3 is CASSPPRTGGHEQYF. CDR3 sequence (DNA): TGTGCCAGCTCACCACCCCGGACAGGGGGCCACGAGCAGTACTTC.

This sequence joins TRBV14 and TRBJ1-1; no firm D call. Per the germline V gene, CDR1 is SGHDN and CDR2 is FVKESK. Trimming cost V 4 bases and J 6 bases, with 9 bases left between them. The CDR3 length is 12 residues. The CDR3 here is CASSLSGAEAFF. CDR3 bases: TGTGCCAGCAGCCTTTCGGGAGCTGAAGCTTTCTTT.

V gene TRBV3-1 (or the pseudogene TRBV3-2) combines with J gene TRBJ2-1; TRBD1 is a possible D gene (6 bases). V gave up 3 bases and J gave up 10 bases, with 25 bases separating them. Germline V gene data show CDR1 as LGHDT and CDR2 as YNNKEL (reference sequence). This CDR3 is 17 amino acids long. CDR3 region: CASSQGRSARDMGEQFF. Written as DNA, the CDR3 is TGTGCCAGCAGCCAGGGACGCAGCGCACGGGACATGGGCGAGCAGTTCTTC.

This chain links TRBV24-1 with TRBJ2-3; 8 nucleotides agree with TRBD2. The V gene end was trimmed by 1 base and the J gene end by 2 bases; junction bases not matched to a gene: 10. The CDR3 totals 18 residues. Germline CDR1 KGHDR, CDR2 SFDVKD. The CDR3 reads CATSDFVLAGGPTDTQYF. The CDR3, as DNA: TGTGCCACCAGTGATTTTGTCCTGGCGGGAGGCCCCACAGATACGCAGTATTTT.

CDR3 residues: CASSALGQGGTDTQYF. The CDR3 region has the DNA TGTGCCAGCAGTGCCTTGGGACAGGGAGGCACAGATACGCAGTATTTT. J is TRBJ2-3 and V is TRBV6-4; the match to TRBD1 covers 9 bases. The CDR3 covers 16 residues. V lost 4 bases, J lost 1 base, and 6 bases stayed unmatched. The germline gives CDR1 MRHNA, CDR2 SNTAGT.

V and J are TRBV6-6 and TRBJ2-7; D perhaps matches TRBD2 (6 bases). The CDR3 spans 13 residues. Germline V gives CDR1 MNHNY, CDR2 SVGAGI (reference sequence). Between the trimmed V and J ends, which lost 7 bases and 3 bases, there was a span of 13 bases. The CDR3, as DNA: TGTGCCAGCACCCGGGGGAGCGGCTACGAGCAGTACTTC. Protein: CASTRGSGYEQYF.

Only one count was recorded for this clone. The chain has TRBV4-1 and TRBJ1-3, with D unresolved. V was shortened by 4 bases and J by 0 bases, with 13 bases between the two germline ends. CDR3 length: 16 residues. Germline V CDR1 and CDR2: MGHRA, YSYEKL. The CDR3 coding sequence is TGCGCCAGCAGCCCCCGAGGCGGATACTCTGGAAACACCATATATTTT. Translated, it gives CASSPRGGYSGNTIYF.

The chain joins TRBV7-8 to TRBJ1-6; 7 bases are a match to TRBD1. Germline CDR1 is SGHVS and CDR2 is FQNEAQ. The CDR3 sequence is 12 residues long. V was pared by 5 bases and J by 9 bases, with 1 base of the junction left unmatched. CDR3 coding DNA: TGTGCCAGCAGCCACAGGGGTTCACCCCTCCACTTT. Residues: CASSHRGSPLHF.